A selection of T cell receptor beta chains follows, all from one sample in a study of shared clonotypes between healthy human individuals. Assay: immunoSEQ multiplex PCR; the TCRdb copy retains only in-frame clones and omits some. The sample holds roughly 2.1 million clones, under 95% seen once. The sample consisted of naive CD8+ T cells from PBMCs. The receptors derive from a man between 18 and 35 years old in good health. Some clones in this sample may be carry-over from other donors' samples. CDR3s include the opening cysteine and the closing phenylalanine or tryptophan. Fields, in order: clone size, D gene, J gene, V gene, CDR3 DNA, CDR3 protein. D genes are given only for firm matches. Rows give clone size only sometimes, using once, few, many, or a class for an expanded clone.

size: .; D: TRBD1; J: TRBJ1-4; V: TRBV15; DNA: TGTGCCACCAGCAATATACAGGGGGCAGACAGGGAAAAACTGTTTTTT; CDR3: CATSNIQGADREKLFF
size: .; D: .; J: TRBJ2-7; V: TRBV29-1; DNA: TGCAGCGTTGTGGGCTACGGGGCCGAGCAGTACTTC; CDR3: CSVVGYGAEQYF
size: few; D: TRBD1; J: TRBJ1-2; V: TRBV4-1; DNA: TGCGCCAGCAGCCCTTTGGACAGGGGAACGACCTATGGCTACACCTTC; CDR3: CASSPLDRGTTYGYTF
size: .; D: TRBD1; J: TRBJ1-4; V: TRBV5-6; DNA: TGTGCCAGCAGCCCAAGGACAGGGCGTGGGGAAAAACTGTTTTTT; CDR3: CASSPRTGRGEKLFF
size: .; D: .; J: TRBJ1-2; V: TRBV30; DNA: TGTGCCTGGAGTTGGTCAGTAAATGGCTACACCTTC; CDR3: CAWSWSVNGYTF
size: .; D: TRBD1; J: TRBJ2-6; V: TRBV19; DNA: TGTGCCAGTAAGGACAGGGCCTACTCTGGGGCCAACGTCCTGACTTTC; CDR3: CASKDRAYSGANVLTF
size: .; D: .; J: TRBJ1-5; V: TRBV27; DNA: TGTGCCAGCACCCCGACAGGTAGCAATCAGCCCCAGCATTTT; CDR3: CASTPTGSNQPQHF
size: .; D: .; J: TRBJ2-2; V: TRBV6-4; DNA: TGTGCCAGCAGTGTGACCGGGAACACCGGGGAGCTGTTTTTT; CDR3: CASSVTGNTGELFF
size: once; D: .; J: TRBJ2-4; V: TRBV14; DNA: TGTGCCAGCAGCCATAGTTTAGCCAAAAACATTCAGTACTTC; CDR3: CASSHSLAKNIQYF
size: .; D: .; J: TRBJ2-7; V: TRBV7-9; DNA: TGTGCCTACCTTGGCAGCCTCGAGCAGTACTTC; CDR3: CAYLGSLEQYF
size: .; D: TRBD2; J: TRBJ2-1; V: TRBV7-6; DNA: TGTGCCAGCAGCCAGACTAGCGGGAGGCACACCTACAATGAGCAGTTCTTC; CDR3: CASSQTSGRHTYNEQFF
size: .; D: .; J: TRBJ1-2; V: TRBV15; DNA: TGTGCCACCAGCAGAGTTAGCAGGGGATTGGGTATAAATGGCTACACCTTC; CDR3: CATSRVSRGLGINGYTF
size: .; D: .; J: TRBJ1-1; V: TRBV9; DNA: TGTGCCAGCAGCGTAGGGCCGTCTTGGGCTGAAGCTTTCTTT; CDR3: CASSVGPSWAEAFF
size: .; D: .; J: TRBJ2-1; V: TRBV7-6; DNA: TGTGCCAGCAGCTTAGTAGCCGGGACCACGGGGAATGAGCAGTTCTTC; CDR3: CASSLVAGTTGNEQFF
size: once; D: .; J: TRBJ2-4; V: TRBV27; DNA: TGTGCCAGCAGTAAAAGCGGACGGACACTAGCCAAAAACATTCAGTACTTC; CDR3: CASSKSGRTLAKNIQYF
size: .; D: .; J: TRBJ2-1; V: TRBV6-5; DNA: TGTGCCAGCAGCCCTCATGGAGCCTACAATGAGCAGTTCTTC; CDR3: CASSPHGAYNEQFF
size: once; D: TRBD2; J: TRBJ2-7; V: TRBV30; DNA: TGTGCCTGGAGTGTAATCGCGGGAGCCCGCGAGCAGTACTTC; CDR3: CAWSVIAGAREQYF
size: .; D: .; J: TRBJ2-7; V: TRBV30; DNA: TGTGCCTGGGGAATCGTTGACTACGAGCAGTACTTC; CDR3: CAWGIVDYEQYF
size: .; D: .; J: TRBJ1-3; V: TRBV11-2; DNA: TGTGCCACCCGGGTACCTGCAAATACTGGAAACACCATATATTTT; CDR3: CATRVPANTGNTIYF
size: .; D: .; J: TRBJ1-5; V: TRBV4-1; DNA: TGCGCCAGCAGCCAAGTCCACAGGGCCAATCAGCCCCAGCATTTT; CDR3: CASSQVHRANQPQHF
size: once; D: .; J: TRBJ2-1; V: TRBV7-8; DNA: TGTGCCAGCAGCTTATCGGCGAATCACAATGAGCAGTTCTTC; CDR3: CASSLSANHNEQFF
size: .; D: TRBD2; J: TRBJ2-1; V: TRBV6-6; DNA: TGTGCCAGCAGTCCCGGGACTAGCGGGATTTACAATGAGCAGTTCTTC; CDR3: CASSPGTSGIYNEQFF
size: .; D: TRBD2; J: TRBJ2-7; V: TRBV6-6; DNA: TGTGCCAGTTTCCCTAGCGGGAGTGTAGGAGAGCAGTACTTC; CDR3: CASFPSGSVGEQYF
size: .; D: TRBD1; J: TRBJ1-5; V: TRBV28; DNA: TGTGCCAGCAGTGGGGACAGGGGTGTAGGCAATCAGCCCCAGCATTTT; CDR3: CASSGDRGVGNQPQHF
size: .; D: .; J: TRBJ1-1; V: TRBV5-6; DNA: TGTGCCAGCAGCTTGGCCGGCAGAATCATGAACACTGAAGCTTTCTTT; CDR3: CASSLAGRIMNTEAFF
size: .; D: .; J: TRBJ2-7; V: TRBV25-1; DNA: TGTGCCAGCAGGTTAGGAACCTACGAGCAGTACTTC; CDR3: CASRLGTYEQYF
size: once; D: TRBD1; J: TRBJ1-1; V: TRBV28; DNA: TGTGCCAGCAGTTTCGTGACAGGGTCCACTGAAGCTTTCTTT; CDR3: CASSFVTGSTEAFF
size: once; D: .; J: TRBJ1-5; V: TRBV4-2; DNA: TGTGCCAGCAGCCAAGTAGGACAGAATAGCAATCAGCCCCAGCATTTT; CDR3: CASSQVGQNSNQPQHF
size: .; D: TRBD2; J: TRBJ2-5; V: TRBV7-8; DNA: TGTGCCAGCAGCTTAGGGGCTTTCGTTTTAGCGGGAGGAGAGACCCAGTACTTC; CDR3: CASSLGAFVLAGGETQYF
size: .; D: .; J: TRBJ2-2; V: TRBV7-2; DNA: TGTGCCAGCAGCTATATCAGTACGAACACCGGGGAGCTGTTTTTT; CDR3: CASSYISTNTGELFF
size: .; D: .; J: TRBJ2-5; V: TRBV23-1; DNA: TGCGCCAGCAGTCACCCGAGGCAGGGGGAGACCCAGTACTTC; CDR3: CASSHPRQGETQYF
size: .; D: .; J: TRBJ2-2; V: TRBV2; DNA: TGTGCCACGGCCGCTATTATACAGAACACCGGGGAGCTGTTTTTT; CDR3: CATAAIIQNTGELFF
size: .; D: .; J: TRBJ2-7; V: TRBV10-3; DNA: TGTGCCATCAGTGACTTTCGCGGGGAGGATTTAGCCAACGAGCAGTACTTC; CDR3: CAISDFRGEDLANEQYF
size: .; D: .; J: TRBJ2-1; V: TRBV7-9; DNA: TGTGCCAGCAGCACTCATCATGGGGTCGATGAGCAGTTCTTC; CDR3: CASSTHHGVDEQFF
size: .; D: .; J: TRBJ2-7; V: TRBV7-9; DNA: TGTGCCAGCAGCAGCAGGCAGGGCCACGAGCAGTACTTC; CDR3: CASSSRQGHEQYF
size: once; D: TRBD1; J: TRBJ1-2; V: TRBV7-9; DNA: TGTGCCAGCAGCTTCCGGGACAGGGCTCCTTACAACTATGGCTACACCTTC; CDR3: CASSFRDRAPYNYGYTF
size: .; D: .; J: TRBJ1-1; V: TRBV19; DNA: TGTGCCAGTAGTATAGCAATGAGAGGGAGCACTGAAGCTTTCTTT; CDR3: CASSIAMRGSTEAFF
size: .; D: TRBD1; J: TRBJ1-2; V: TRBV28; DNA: TGTGCCAGCAGTGAGACAGGGGCGAACTATGGCTACACCTTC; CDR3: CASSETGANYGYTF
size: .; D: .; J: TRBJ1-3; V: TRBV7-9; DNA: TGTGCCAGCAGCTCACCTGCGGAACCTGGAAACACCATATATTTT; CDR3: CASSSPAEPGNTIYF
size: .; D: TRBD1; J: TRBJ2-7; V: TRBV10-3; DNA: TGTGCCATCAGTGACCCTGGGACAGGCTCCTACGAGCAGTACTTC; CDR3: CAISDPGTGSYEQYF
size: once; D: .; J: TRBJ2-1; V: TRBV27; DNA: TGTGCCAGCAGTTTATCGATCACAGGGTACAATGAGCAGTTCTTC; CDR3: CASSLSITGYNEQFF